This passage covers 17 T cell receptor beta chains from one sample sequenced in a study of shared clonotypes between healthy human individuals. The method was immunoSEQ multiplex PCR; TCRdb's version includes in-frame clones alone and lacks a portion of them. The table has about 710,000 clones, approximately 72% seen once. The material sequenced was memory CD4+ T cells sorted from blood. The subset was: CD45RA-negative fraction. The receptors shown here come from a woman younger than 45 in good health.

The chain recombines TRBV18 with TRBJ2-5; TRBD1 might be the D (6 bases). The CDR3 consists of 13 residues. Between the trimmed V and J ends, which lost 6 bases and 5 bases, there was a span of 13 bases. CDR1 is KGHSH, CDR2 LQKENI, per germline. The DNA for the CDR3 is TGTGCCAGCTCGCGACAGGCTAAGGAGACCCAGTACTTC. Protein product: CASSRQAKETQYF.

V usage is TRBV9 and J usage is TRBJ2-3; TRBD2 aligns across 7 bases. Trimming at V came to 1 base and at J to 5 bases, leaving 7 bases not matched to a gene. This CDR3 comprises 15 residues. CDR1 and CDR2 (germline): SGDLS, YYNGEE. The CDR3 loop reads CASSVLAARGDTQYF. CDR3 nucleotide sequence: TGTGCCAGCAGCGTACTAGCGGCCCGGGGAGATACGCAGTATTTT.

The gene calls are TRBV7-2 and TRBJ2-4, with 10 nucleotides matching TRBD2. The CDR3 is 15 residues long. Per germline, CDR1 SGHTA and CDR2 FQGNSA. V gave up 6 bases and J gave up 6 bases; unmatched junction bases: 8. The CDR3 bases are TGTGCCAGCAGTACCAGCGGGGGGGTCGGAAACATTCAGTACTTC. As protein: CASSTSGGVGNIQYF.

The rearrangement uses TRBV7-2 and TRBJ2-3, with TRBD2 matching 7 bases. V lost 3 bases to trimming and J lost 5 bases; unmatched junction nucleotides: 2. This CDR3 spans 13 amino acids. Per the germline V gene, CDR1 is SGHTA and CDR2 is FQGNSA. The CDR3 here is CASSFRGEDTQYF. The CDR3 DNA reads TGTGCCAGCAGCTTCCGGGGGGAAGATACGCAGTATTTT. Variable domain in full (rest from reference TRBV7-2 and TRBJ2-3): GAGVSQSPSNKVTEKGKDVELRCDPISGHTALYWYRQSLGQGLEFLIYFQGNSAPDKSGLPSDRFSAERTGGSVSTLTIQRTQQEDSAVYLCASSFRGEDTQYFGPGTRLTVL.

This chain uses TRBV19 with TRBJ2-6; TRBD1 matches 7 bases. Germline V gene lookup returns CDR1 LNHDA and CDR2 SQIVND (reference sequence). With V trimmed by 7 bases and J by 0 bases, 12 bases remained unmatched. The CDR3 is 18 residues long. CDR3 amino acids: CASTPRTGFSSGANVLTF. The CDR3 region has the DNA TGTGCCAGTACCCCCCGGACAGGTTTTAGCTCTGGGGCCAACGTCCTGACTTTC.

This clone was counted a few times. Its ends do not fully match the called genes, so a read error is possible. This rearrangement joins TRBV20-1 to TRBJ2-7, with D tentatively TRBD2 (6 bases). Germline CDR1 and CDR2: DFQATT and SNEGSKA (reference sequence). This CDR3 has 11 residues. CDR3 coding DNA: TGCAGTGCTAGAGATCTCTTTGGGAGGCACTTC. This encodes CSARDLFGRHF.

The CDR3 coding sequence is TGTGCCAGCAGTGGTCGAGCGGGGGCTAACGACGAGCAGTACTTC. As protein: CASSGRAGANDEQYF. The genes are TRBV6-5 and TRBJ2-7, with TRBD2 identical over 8 bases. The germline gives CDR1 MNHEY, CDR2 SVGAGI. The CDR3 consists of 15 residues. The V segment lost 5 bases and the J segment 5 bases; nucleotides outside the gene matches: 11.

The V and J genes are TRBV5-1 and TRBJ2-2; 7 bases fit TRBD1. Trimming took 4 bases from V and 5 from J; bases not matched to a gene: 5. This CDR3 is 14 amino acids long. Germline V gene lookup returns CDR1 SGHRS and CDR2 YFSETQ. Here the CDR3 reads CASSRDSTTGELFF. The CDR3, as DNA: TGCGCCAGCAGCCGGGACAGCACGACCGGGGAGCTGTTTTTT.

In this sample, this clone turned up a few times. The CDR3, as DNA: TGTGCCAGCAGCACCTCCGCTCGCGGCTACACCTTC. As protein: CASSTSARGYTF. The rearrangement links TRBV5-8 to TRBJ1-2, with no clear D. The CDR3 is 12 amino acids. Germline V lookup: CDR1 SGHTS, CDR2 YDEGEE. V was shortened by 4 bases and J by 8 bases, with 12 bases between the two germline ends.

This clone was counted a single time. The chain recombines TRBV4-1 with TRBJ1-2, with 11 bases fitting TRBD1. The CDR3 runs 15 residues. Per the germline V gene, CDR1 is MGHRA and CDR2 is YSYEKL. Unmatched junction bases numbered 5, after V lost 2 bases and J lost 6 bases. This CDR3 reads CASSQTGTGGHGYTF. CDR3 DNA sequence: TGCGCCAGCAGCCAAACCGGGACAGGGGGTCATGGCTACACCTTC.

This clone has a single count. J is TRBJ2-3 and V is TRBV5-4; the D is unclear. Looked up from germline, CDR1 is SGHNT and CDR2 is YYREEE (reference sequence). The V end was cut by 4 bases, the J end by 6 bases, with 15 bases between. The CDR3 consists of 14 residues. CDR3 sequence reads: CASSPGQTRDTQYF. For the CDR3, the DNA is TGTGCCAGCAGCCCCGGCCAGACTCGGGATACGCAGTATTTT.

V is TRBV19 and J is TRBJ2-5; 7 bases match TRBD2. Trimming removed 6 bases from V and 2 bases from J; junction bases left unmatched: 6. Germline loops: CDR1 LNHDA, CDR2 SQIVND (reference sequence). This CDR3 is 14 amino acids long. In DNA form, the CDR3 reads TGTGCCAGTAGCCTCCGGCGGGGGCAAGAGACCCAGTACTTC. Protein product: CASSLRRGQETQYF.

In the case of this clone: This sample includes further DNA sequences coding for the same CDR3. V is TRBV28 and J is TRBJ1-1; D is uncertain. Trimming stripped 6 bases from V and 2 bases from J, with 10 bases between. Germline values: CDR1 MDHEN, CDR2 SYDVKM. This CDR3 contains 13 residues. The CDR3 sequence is CASSPPANTEAFF. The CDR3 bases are TGTGCCAGCAGCCCCCCTGCTAACACTGAAGCTTTCTTT. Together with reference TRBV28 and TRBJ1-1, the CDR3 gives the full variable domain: DVKVTQSSRYLVKRTGEKVFLECVQDMDHENMFWYRQDPGLGLRLIYFSYDVKMKEKGDIPEGYSVSREKKERFSLILESASTNQTSMYLCASSPPANTEAFFGQGTRLTVV.

CDR3 in amino acids: CASSFLGDRGKLFF. The CDR3 nucleotides are TGTGCCAGCAGTTTCCTGGGTGATCGGGGGAAACTGTTTTTT. The chain is built from TRBV28 and TRBJ1-4, with D perhaps matching TRBD1 (5 bases). Trimming shortened V by 3 bases and J by 11 bases, and 16 bases separated the two germline ends. The CDR3 has 14 amino acids. The germline gives CDR1 MDHEN, CDR2 SYDVKM.

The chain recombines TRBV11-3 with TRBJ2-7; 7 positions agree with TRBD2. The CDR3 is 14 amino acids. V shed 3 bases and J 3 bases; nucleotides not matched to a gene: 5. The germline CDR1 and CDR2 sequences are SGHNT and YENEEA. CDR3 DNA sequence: TGTGCCAGCAGCTTGGGAGGGGAGGACTACGAGCAGTACTTC. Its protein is CASSLGGEDYEQYF. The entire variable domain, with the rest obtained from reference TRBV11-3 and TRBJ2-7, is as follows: EAGVVQSPRYKIIEKKQPVAFWCNPISGHNTLYWYLQNLGQGPELLIRYENEEAVDDSQLPKDRFSAERLKGVDSTLKIQPAELGDSAVYLCASSLGGEDYEQYFGPGTRLTVT.

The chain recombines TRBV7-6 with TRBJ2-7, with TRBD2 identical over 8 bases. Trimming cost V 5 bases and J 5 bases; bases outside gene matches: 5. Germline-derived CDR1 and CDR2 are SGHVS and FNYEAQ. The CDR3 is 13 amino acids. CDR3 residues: CASSPGLVNEQYF. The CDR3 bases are TGTGCCAGCAGCCCGGGACTAGTCAACGAGCAGTACTTC.

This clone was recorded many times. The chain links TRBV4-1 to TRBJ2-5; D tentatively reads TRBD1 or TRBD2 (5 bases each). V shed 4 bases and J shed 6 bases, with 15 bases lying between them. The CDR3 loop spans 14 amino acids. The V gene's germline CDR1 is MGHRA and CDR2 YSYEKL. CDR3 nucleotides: TGCGCCAGCAGCCCTCCGGGACCAGGGCAGACCCAGTACTTC. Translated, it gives CASSPPGPGQTQYF.